This T cell receptor (beta chain) was sequenced for a study of blood T cell repertoires in COVID-19. Overall study: T cells, B-cell-depleted T cells, or PBMCs supplied cDNA or gDNA.

Clones were read by immunoSEQ multiplex PCR, and TCRdb kept only the in-frame ones, dropping some. The data hold 80,000 to 100,000 clones, with approximately 89% observed a single time. With 6 bases clipped from V and 0 bases from J, the junction kept 21 bases outside the gene matches. Germline CDR1 and CDR2: MNHNY and SVGAGI (reference sequence). The CDR3 is 21 residues long. The V and J genes are TRBV6-6 and TRBJ1-4, with 8 bases aligning to TRBD1. The TCR sequence derives from a human donor in a cohort sampled during active COVID-19. What was sequenced was peripheral blood. The chain's CDR3 is CASSPKGWAGGLLATNEKLFF. CDR3 DNA: TGTGCCAGCAGCCCGAAGGGTTGGGCAGGGGGCTTACTTGCAACTAATGAAAAACTGTTTTTT.